In its sample, the clone carrying this T cell receptor beta chain is medium-sized (0.01 to 0.1%). Its antigen remains unknown. CDR3 length equals 12 residues. Germline V gene data show CDR1 as LNHDA and CDR2 as SQIVND (reference sequence). V lost 4 bases and J 5 bases, leaving 8 bases between the germline ends. This entry belongs to a study of persistence of HIV-infected CD4 T cells. Nonspecific anti-CD3/anti-CD28 bead stimulation represents the broad CD4+ T cell repertoire. Sorting of responding CD4+ T cells relied on upregulated CD40 ligand together with CD69. Sequencing used immunoSEQ version 4 in survey mode. Using immunoSEQ multiplex PCR, the repertoire was profiled, and TCRdb retains in-frame clones only, with some absent. The data contain about 45,000 clones, 88% of them singletons.

Here the sequenced sample was CD4+ T cells sorted from PBMCs after approximately 19-hour stimulation, taken from a patient who received antiretroviral therapy. V and J are TRBV19 and TRBJ1-1; a weak D match, TRBD1 (6 bases). The sequence came from an adult woman with HIV who was CMV-seropositive. This chain's CDR3 is CASSTQGTEAFF. CDR3 bases: TGTGCCAGTAGTACACAGGGTACTGAAGCTTTCTTT.